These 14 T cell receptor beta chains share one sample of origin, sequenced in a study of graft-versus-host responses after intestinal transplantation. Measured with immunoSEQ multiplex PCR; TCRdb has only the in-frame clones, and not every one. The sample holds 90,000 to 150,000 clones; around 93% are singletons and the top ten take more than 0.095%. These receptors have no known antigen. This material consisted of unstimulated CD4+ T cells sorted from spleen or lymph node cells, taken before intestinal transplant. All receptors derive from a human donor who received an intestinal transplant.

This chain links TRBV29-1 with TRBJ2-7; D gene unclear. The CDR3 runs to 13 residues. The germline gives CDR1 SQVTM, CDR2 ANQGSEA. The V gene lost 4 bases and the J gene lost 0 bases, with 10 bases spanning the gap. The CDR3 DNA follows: TGCAGCGTTGGCCCCGCGTACTCCTACGAGCAGTACTTC. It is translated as CSVGPAYSYEQYF.

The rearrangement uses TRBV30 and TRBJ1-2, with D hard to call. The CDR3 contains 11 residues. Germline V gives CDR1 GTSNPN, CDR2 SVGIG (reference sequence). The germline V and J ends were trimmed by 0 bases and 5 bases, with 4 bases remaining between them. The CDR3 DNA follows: TGTGCCTGGAGTGTCTCTTATGGCTACACCTTC. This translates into CAWSVSYGYTF.

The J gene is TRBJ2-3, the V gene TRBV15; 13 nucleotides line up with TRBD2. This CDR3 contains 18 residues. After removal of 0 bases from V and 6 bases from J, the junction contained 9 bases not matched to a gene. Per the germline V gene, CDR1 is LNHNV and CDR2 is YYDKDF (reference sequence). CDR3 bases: TGTGCCACCAGCAGAGACCTTGGGACTAGCGGGAAGCTGGATACGCAGTATTTT. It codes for CATSRDLGTSGKLDTQYF.

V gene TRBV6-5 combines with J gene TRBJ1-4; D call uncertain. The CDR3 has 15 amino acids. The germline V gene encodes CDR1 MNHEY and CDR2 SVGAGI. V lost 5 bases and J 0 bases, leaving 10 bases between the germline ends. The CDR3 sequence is CASSHGDSTNEKLFF. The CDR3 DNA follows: TGTGCCAGCAGTCACGGAGATTCAACTAATGAAAAACTGTTTTTT.

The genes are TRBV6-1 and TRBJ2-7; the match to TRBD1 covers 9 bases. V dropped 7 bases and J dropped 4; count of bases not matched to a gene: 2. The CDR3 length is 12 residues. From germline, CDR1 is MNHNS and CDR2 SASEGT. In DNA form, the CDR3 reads TGTGCCAGCAACAGGGGGCGGTACGAGCAGTACTTC. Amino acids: CASNRGRYEQYF.

The CDR3, as DNA: TGCGCCAGCAAGGAGGAGGGAGGGGCCACCGGGGAGCTGTTTTTT. This sequence encodes CASKEEGGATGELFF. V gene TRBV10-2 combines with J gene TRBJ2-2; 7 bases are a match to TRBD2. The CDR3 is 15 residues long. Germline CDR1 is WSHSY and CDR2 is SAAADI. The ends lost 7 bases at V and 4 bases at J; junction bases unmatched: 9.

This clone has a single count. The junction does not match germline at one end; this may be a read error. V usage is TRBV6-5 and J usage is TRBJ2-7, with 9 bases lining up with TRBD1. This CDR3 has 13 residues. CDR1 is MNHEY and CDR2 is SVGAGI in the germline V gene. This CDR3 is CASSYGDDRGRTF. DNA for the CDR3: TGTGCCAGCAGTTACGGAGACGACAGGGGGAGAACCTTC.

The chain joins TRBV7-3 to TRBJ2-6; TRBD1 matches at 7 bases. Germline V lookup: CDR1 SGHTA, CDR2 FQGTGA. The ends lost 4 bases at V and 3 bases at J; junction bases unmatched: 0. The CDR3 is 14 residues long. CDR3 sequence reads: CASSYRGGANVLTF. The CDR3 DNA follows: TGTGCCAGCAGCTACAGGGGTGGGGCCAACGTCCTGACTTTC.

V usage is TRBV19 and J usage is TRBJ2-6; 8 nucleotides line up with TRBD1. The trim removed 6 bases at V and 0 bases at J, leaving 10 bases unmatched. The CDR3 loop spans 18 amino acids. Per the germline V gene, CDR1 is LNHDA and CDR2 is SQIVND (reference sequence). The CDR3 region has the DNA TGTGCCAGTAGCAGGGGACAGGTGTATAGCTCTGGGGCCAACGTCCTGACTTTC. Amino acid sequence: CASSRGQVYSSGANVLTF.

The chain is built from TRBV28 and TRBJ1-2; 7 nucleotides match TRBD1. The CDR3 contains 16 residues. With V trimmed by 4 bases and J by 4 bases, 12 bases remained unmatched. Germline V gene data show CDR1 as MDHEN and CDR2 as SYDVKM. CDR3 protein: CASSSTGKGGLYGYTF. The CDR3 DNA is TGTGCCAGCAGTTCGACAGGGAAGGGTGGGCTCTATGGCTACACCTTC.

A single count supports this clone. The CDR3 DNA sequence: TGCGCCAGCGGTGGGGAGGACCACTTAAGCAATCAGCCCCAGCATTTT. This gives the protein CASGGEDHLSNQPQHF. This chain links TRBV10-2 with TRBJ1-5; D is undetermined. CDR1 and CDR2 (germline): WSHSY, SAAADI. V lost 8 bases and J 1 base, leaving 18 bases between the germline ends. CDR3 length equals 16 residues.

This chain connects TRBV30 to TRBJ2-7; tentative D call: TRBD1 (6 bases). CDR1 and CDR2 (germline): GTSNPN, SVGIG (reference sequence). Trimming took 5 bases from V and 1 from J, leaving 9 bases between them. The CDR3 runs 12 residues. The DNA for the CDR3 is TGTGCCTGGGATCAGGGGTCCTACGAGCAGTACTTC. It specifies CAWDQGSYEQYF.

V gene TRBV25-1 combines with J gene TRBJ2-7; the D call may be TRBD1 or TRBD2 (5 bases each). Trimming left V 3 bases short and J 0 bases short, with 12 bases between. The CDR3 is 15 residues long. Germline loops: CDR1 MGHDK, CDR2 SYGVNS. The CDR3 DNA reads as TGTGCCAGCAGTGAGTTCCACGGGACCTCCTACGAGCAGTACTTC. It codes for CASSEFHGTSYEQYF.

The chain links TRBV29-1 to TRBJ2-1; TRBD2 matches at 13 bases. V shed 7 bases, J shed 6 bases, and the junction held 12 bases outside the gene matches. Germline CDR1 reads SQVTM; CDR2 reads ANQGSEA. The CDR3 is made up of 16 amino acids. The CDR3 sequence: CSATTGTSGTVNEQFF. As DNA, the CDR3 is TGCAGCGCCACAACTGGGACTAGCGGGACTGTCAATGAGCAGTTCTTC.